This TCR beta chain was sequenced in a study of cytomegalovirus exposure and HLA in healthy donors. Turning to the study itself: Tens of millions of unique TCRs from HLA-typed donors were held in an early release of data. Findings of the study overall: HLA-A and HLA-B allele assignments for most subjects were reportedly predicted accurately using TCR beta sequences. Testing in vitro showed a few CMV-associated chains specific for CMV antigens.

The PCR ran on 60 Vbeta and 13 Jbeta primers. This table comes from immunoSEQ multiplex PCR, and its TCRdb copy is limited to in-frame clones, with some not included. The table has about 40,000 clones, 50% seen once. Points on this clone: Its antigen is still unknown.

Germline CDR1 is SGHTA and CDR2 is FQGNSA. CDR3 size: 15 residues. The V end was cut by 1 base, the J end by 12 bases, with 19 bases between. The chain recombines TRBV7-2 with TRBJ2-1; D is unclear. This clonotype originated in a human donor in good health. The sequencing sample was made of PBMCs. CDR3 sequence: CASSLDLPRLSLQFF. The CDR3, as DNA: TGTGCCAGCAGCTTAGATCTGCCCAGGTTGTCCCTGCAGTTCTTC.